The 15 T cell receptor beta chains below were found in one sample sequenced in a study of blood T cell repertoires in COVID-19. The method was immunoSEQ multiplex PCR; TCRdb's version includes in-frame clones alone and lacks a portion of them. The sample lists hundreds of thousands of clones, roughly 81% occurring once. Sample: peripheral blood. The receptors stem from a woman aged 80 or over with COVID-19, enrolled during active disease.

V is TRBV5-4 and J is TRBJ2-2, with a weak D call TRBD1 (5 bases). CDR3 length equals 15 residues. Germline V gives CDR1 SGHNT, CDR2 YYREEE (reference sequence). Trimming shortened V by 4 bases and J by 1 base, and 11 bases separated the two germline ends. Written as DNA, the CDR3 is TGTGCCAGCAGCCTAGGGGCAGGGAACACCGGGGAGCTGTTTTTT. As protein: CASSLGAGNTGELFF.

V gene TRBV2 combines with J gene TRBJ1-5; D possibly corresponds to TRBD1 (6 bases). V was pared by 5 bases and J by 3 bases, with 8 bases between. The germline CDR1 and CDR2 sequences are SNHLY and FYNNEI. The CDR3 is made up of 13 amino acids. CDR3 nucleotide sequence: TGTGCCAGCAGTCCAGGGGCCAATCAGCCCCAGCATTTT. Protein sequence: CASSPGANQPQHF.

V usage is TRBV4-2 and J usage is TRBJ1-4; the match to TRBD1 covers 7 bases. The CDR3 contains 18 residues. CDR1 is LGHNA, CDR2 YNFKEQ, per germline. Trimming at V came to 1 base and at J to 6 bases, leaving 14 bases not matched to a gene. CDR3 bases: TGTGCCAGCAGCCAAGGCCCCCCAGGGGGGATTCGAGATGAAAAACTGTTTTTT. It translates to CASSQGPPGGIRDEKLFF.

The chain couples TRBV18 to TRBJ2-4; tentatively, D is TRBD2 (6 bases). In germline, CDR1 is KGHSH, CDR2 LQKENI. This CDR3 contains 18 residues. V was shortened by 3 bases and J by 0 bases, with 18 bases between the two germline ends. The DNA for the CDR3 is TGTGCCAGCTCACCTCAAACCGGAGGGACGAGAGCCAAAAACATTCAGTACTTC. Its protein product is CASSPQTGGTRAKNIQYF.

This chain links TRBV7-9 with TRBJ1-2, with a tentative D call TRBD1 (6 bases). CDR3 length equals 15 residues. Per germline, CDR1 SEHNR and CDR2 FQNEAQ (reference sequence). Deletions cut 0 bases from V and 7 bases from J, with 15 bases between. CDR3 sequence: CASSLAAGAPAGYTF. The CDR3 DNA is TGTGCCAGCAGCTTAGCTGCAGGGGCCCCGGCTGGCTACACCTTC.

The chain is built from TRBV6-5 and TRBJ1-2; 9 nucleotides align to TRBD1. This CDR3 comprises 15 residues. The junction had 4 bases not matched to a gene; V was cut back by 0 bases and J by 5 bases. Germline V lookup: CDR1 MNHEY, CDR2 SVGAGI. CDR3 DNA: TGTGCCAGCAGTTACTCGGACAGGGGACTATATGGCTACACCTTC. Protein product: CASSYSDRGLYGYTF.

CDR3 bases: TGTGCCAGCAGCTCGCGACGGGACAGAATCTACGAGCAGTACTTC. Its translation: CASSSRRDRIYEQYF. This sequence joins TRBV7-2 and TRBJ2-7; 7 nucleotides agree with TRBD1. The CDR3 spans 15 residues. V was clipped by 4 bases and J by 3 bases; unmatched bases: 9. Germline CDR1 and CDR2: SGHTA and FQGNSA.

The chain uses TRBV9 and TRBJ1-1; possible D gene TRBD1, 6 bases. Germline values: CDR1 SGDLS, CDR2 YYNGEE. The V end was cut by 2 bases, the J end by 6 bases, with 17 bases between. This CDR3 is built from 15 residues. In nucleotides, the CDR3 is TGTGCCAGCAGCGTTTACCCAGGGGCCGTCTCTGAAGCTTTCTTT. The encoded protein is CASSVYPGAVSEAFF.

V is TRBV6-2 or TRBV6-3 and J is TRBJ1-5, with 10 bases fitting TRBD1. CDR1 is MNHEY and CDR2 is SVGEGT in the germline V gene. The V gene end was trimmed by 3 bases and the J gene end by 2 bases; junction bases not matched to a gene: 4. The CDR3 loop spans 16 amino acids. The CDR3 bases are TGTGCCAGCAGTTATCCAGGGACAGGGGGCAATCAGCCCCAGCATTTT. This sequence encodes CASSYPGTGGNQPQHF.

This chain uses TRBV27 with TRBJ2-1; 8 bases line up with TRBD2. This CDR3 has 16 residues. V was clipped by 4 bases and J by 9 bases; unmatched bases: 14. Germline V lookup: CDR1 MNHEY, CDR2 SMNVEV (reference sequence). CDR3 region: CASSSPGRLASGEQFF. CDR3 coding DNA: TGTGCCAGCAGTTCCCCCGGGAGACTAGCGAGTGGTGAGCAGTTCTTC.

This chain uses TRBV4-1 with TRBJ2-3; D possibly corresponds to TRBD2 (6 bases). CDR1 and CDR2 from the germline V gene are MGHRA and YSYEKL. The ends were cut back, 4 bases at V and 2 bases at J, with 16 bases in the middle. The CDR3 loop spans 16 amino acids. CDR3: CASSPGGGSITDTQYF. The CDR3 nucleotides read TGCGCCAGCAGCCCCGGTGGGGGGTCAATCACAGATACGCAGTATTTT.

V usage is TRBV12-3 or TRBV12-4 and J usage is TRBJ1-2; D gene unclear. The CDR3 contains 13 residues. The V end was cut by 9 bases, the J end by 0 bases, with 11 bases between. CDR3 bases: TGTGCCAGTCAACTAACGGCTAACTATGGCTACACCTTC. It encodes CASQLTANYGYTF.

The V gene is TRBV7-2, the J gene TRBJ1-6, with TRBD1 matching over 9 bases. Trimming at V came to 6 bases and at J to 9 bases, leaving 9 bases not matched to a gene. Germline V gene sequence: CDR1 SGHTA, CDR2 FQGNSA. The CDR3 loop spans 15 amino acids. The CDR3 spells CASRVETGGPSPLHF. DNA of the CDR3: TGTGCCAGCAGGGTAGAGACAGGGGGTCCTTCACCCCTCCACTTT.

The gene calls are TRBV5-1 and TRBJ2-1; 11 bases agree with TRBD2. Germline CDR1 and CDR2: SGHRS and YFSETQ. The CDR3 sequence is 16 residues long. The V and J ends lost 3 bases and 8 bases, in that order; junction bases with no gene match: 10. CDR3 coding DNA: TGCGCCAGCAGCTCGACCCCTAGCGGGGGGTTAGATGAGCAGTTCTTC. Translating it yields CASSSTPSGGLDEQFF. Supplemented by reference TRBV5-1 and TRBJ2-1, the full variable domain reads KAGVTQTPRYLIKTRGQQVTLSCSPISGHRSVSWYQQTPGQGLQFLFEYFSETQRNKGNFPGRFSGRQFSNSRSEMNVSTLELGDSALYLCASSSTPSGGLDEQFFGPGTRLTVL.

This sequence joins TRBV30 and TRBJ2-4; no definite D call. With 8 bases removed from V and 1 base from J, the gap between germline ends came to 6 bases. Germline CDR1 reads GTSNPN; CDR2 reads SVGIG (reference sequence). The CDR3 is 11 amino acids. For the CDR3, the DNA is TGTGCCCTCCTCGCCAAAAACATTCAGTACTTC. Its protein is CALLAKNIQYF.